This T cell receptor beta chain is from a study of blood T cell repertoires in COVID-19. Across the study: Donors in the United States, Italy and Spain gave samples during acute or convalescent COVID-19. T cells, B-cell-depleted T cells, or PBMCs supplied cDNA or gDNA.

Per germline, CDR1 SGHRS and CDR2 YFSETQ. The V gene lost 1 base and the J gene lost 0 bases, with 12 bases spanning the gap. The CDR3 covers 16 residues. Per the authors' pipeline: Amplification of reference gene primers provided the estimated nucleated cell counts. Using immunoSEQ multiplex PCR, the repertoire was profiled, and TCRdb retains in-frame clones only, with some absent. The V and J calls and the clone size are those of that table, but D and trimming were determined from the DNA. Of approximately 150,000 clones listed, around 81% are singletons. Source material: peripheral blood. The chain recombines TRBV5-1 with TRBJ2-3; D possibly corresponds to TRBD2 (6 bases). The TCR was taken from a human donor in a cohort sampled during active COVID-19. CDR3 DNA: TGCGCCAGCAGCTTGTTCGCAGGGACTAGCACAGATACGCAGTATTTT. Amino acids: CASSLFAGTSTDTQYF.